These 16 T cell receptor beta chains originate from one sample sequenced in a study of Ad26.COV2.S vaccination and SARS-CoV-2 variants. Generated by immunoSEQ multiplex PCR, the TCRdb table keeps only in-frame clones and is missing some. Of about 350,000 clones listed, 92% are singletons. Sequences were derived from peripheral blood, sampled after recovery from COVID-19. The source is a human donor who had recovered from COVID-19.

This clone was counted once. The chain carries TRBV7-2 and TRBJ1-2; no reliable D call. V was trimmed by 2 bases and J by 2 bases, leaving 12 bases between them. Germline CDR1 SGHTA, CDR2 FQGNSA. This CDR3 contains 15 residues. CDR3 nucleotide sequence: TGTGCCAGCAGCTTAATGAGGGTAGGGAACTATGGCTACACCTTC. Encoded protein: CASSLMRVGNYGYTF.

This chain connects TRBV4-2 to TRBJ1-6; 8 bases map to TRBD1. J was trimmed by 10 bases and V by 0 bases; bases with no gene match: 8. Germline lookup yields CDR1 LGHNA and CDR2 YNFKEQ. The CDR3 consists of 16 residues. The CDR3 region has the DNA TGTGCCAGCAGCCAAGATTGGACAGGGCTTCGGTCACCCCTCCACTTT. As protein: CASSQDWTGLRSPLHF.

The chain couples TRBV7-9 to TRBJ1-1; D is undetermined. Trimming took off 1 base at V and 6 bases at J, with 9 bases between the two ends. The CDR3 totals 13 residues. Per germline, CDR1 SEHNR and CDR2 FQNEAQ (reference sequence). CDR3 DNA: TGTGCCAGCAGCTTAGGGATCGGATCTGAAGCTTTCTTT. This encodes CASSLGIGSEAFF.

V and J are TRBV10-3 and TRBJ1-1, with D uncertain. The CDR3 extends over 13 amino acids. V lost 8 bases to trimming and J lost 0 bases, with 10 bases between them. Germline loops: CDR1 ENHRY, CDR2 SYGVKD. The CDR3 region is CAILSSLNTEAFF. Here the CDR3 DNA reads TGTGCCATCCTGTCCTCGTTGAACACTGAAGCTTTCTTT.

This chain connects TRBV6-5 to TRBJ1-5; no definite D call. From germline, CDR1 is MNHEY and CDR2 SVGAGI. The CDR3 has 16 residues. The V and J ends lost 4 bases and 0 bases respectively, with 13 bases between them. The CDR3 reads CASSSWKGNSNQPQHF. CDR3 DNA: TGTGCCAGCAGTTCCTGGAAAGGAAATAGCAATCAGCCCCAGCATTTT.

The chain recombines TRBV6-1 with TRBJ1-2; 11 bases map to TRBD1. The CDR3 sequence is 18 residues long. J gave up 7 bases and V 3 bases, and 16 bases lay outside the gene matches. Germline V gene lookup returns CDR1 MNHNS and CDR2 SASEGT. The CDR3 here is CASSDSRDRGIFLVGYTF. DNA of the CDR3: TGTGCCAGCAGTGATTCGCGGGACAGGGGGATTTTCTTGGTTGGCTACACCTTC.

J is TRBJ2-7 and V is TRBV6-2 or TRBV6-3, with 8 bases aligning to TRBD2. Germline V gene lookup returns CDR1 MNHEY and CDR2 SVGEGT. Germline trimming cut 3 bases from V and 3 bases from J; bases unmatched to any gene: 13. The CDR3 runs to 17 residues. CDR3 loop: CASSYSPERGMSYEQYF. CDR3 bases: TGTGCCAGCAGTTATAGCCCCGAGCGGGGGATGAGCTACGAGCAGTACTTC.

CDR3 loop: CASSPGVGEAFF. The CDR3, as DNA: TGCGCCAGCAGCCCCGGGGTTGGTGAAGCTTTCTTT. V gene TRBV5-1 combines with J gene TRBJ1-1; D gene uncertain. The CDR3 is 12 amino acids. Germline V CDR1 and CDR2: SGHRS, YFSETQ. Trimming cost V 4 bases and J 7 bases, with 11 bases left between them.

This chain connects TRBV5-1 to TRBJ2-1; 9 bases line up with TRBD1. The junction had 10 bases not matched to a gene; V was cut back by 2 bases and J by 7 bases. From germline, CDR1 is SGHRS and CDR2 YFSETQ. The CDR3 sequence is 16 residues long. CDR3 nucleotide sequence: TGCGCCAGCAGCTTTACCCCGGGACAGGGCGGGAATGAGCAGTTCTTC. As protein: CASSFTPGQGGNEQFF.

In DNA form, the CDR3 reads TGTGCCAGCAGTCGGACAGGACCCAATCAGCCCCAGCATTTT. It specifies CASSRTGPNQPQHF. The V gene is TRBV11-2, the J gene TRBJ1-5, with 7 bases identical to TRBD1. Unmatched junction bases numbered 5, after V lost 6 bases and J lost 3 bases. Germline V gene sequence: CDR1 SGHAT, CDR2 FQNNGV. This CDR3 has 14 residues.

Concerning this clone itself: One end of the junction does not line up with germline, which may come from a read error. The chain has TRBV9 and TRBJ2-1; TRBD1 or TRBD2 may be the D gene (5 bases each). This CDR3 contains 15 residues. CDR1 and CDR2 from the germline V gene are SGDLS and YYNGEE. The CDR3 nucleotides are TGTGCCAGCAGCGTAGACGGGGCGACCGACAACGAGCAGTTCTTC. Residues: CASSVDGATDNEQFF. Drawing the rest from reference TRBV9 and TRBJ2-1, the complete variable domain is DSGVTQTPKHLITATGQRVTLRCSPRSGDLSVYWYQQSLDQGLQFLIQYYNGEERAKGNILERFSAQQFPDLHSELNLSSLELGDSALYFCASSVDGATDNEQFFGPGTRLTVL.

The chain carries TRBV3-1 (or the pseudogene TRBV3-2) and TRBJ2-1; D possibly corresponds to TRBD1 (6 bases). The CDR3 is 15 amino acids. CDR1 is LGHDT, CDR2 YNNKEL, per germline (reference sequence). Trimming shortened V by 7 bases and J by 7 bases, and 20 bases separated the two germline ends. The DNA of the CDR3 is TGTGCCAGCACCCCGGGTTGGGGGCGTAAAAATGAGCAGTTCTTC. This encodes CASTPGWGRKNEQFF.

In its sample, this clone was seen a few times. V usage is TRBV7-9 and J usage is TRBJ2-2; D possibly corresponds to TRBD1 (6 bases). This CDR3 region has 16 residues. V was clipped by 1 base and J by 3 bases, with 12 bases between them. Per the germline V gene, CDR1 is SEHNR and CDR2 is FQNEAQ (reference sequence). The DNA of the CDR3 is TGTGCCAGCAGCTTAGTCGCAGGGGCATACACCGGGGAGCTGTTTTTT. This encodes CASSLVAGAYTGELFF. Together with reference TRBV7-9 and TRBJ2-2, the CDR3 gives the full variable domain: DTGVSQNPRHKITKRGQNVTFRCDPISEHNRLYWYRQTLGQGPEFLTYFQNEAQLEKSRLLSDRFSAERPKGSFSTLEIQRTEQGDSAMYLCASSLVAGAYTGELFFGEGSRLTVL.

J is TRBJ1-1 and V is TRBV5-1, with TRBD1 matching 7 bases. The CDR3 extends over 14 amino acids. Unmatched junction bases numbered 7, after V lost 4 bases and J lost 4 bases. CDR1 SGHRS and CDR2 YFSETQ come from the germline V gene. The CDR3 DNA is TGCGCCAGCAGCCCCGTGGACAGGAGCACTGAAGCTTTCTTT. Protein sequence: CASSPVDRSTEAFF.

This sequence joins TRBV7-9 and TRBJ2-7; no firm D call. The V gene lost 10 bases and the J gene lost 3 bases, with 19 bases spanning the gap. Germline values: CDR1 SEHNR, CDR2 FQNEAQ (reference sequence). CDR3 length: 14 amino acids. The CDR3 reads CATSLVVSHYEQYF. CDR3 DNA: TGTGCCACCTCTTTGGTGGTCAGCCACTACGAGCAGTACTTC.

This clone has only one observation. The CDR3 nucleotides read TGTGCCAGCAGTTACACCCTACAAGCCTCTGGAAACACCATATATTTT. It encodes CASSYTLQASGNTIYF. The chain is built from TRBV6-5 and TRBJ1-3; D is uncertain. The CDR3 is made up of 16 amino acids. Trimming cost V 2 bases and J 0 bases, with 11 bases left between them. Germline CDR1 is MNHEY and CDR2 is SVGAGI.